The sequence of this T cell receptor (beta chain) was determined in a study of T cell responses to AZD1222 COVID-19 vaccine. Worth noting for this clone: The antigen is undetermined.

Assay: immunoSEQ multiplex PCR; the TCRdb copy retains only in-frame clones and omits some. The table includes nearly 95,000 clones, 80% to 90% detected once. Study-level points and caveats: Repertoire sampling happened only post peak T cell response. Vaccine-associated CD4 TCRs ranged over spike, dominating at 160-218 and 743-854.

Second doses that came at about 4 or about 12 weeks were put together. The length of the CDR3 is 16 residues. Germline CDR1 reads MDHEN; CDR2 reads SYDVKM. V gave up 6 bases and J gave up 2 bases; unmatched junction bases: 12. V usage is TRBV28 and J usage is TRBJ1-1; TRBD1 matches 7 bases. The sequence derives from an adult who received the AZD1222 COVID-19 vaccine. The source material was peripheral blood, sampled 28 days after the second AZD1222 dose. The CDR3 here is CASSPPGGTANTEAFF. CDR3 DNA sequence: TGTGCCAGCAGCCCCCCGGGGGGGACAGCCAACACTGAAGCTTTCTTT.